This T cell receptor (beta chain) was identified in a study of monozygotic twins with inflammatory bowel disease. TCRdb reanalyzed the 5' RACE reads, giving one entry per CDR3 protein sequence and no DNA. The sample table sets out fewer than 350,000 distinct CDR3 sequences. CDR1 is DFQATT and CDR2 is SNEGSKA in the germline V gene (reference sequence). This CDR3 has 12 residues. Study findings and constraints: IBD-affected twins scored below their healthy co-twins in TCRbeta diversity (inverse Simpson). Fewer clonotypes were shared with others by IBD patients than by healthy twins, especially with disease activity.

As for this clonotype: Its antigen is undetermined.

V gene TRBV20-1 combines with J gene TRBJ2-1. The sample taken for sequencing was blood. This receptor was obtained from a human donor with ulcerative colitis or Crohn's disease, or a healthy co-twin of an affected twin (not recorded which). The CDR3 reads CSASLRGNEQFF.